Presented here are 25 T cell receptor beta chains from one specimen sequenced in a study of cytomegalovirus exposure and HLA in healthy donors. 13 Jbeta primers and 60 Vbeta primers were used for the PCR. Data came from immunoSEQ multiplex PCR; TCRdb stores just in-frame clones and leaves some out. Of 120,000 or so clones detected, 82% appear once; the ten largest clones hold more than 1.4%. The sequenced sample was PBMCs. The receptors were gathered from a woman aged 18-29 years in good health and CMV-seronegative.

The rearrangement links TRBV19 to TRBJ1-5; TRBD1 aligns across 9 bases. The CDR3 consists of 14 residues. V lost 5 bases to trimming and J lost 3 bases; unmatched junction nucleotides: 2. The germline V gene has CDR1 LNHDA and CDR2 SQIVND (reference sequence). The CDR3 region is CASSRQGVNQPQHF. The CDR3 region has the DNA TGTGCCAGTAGTCGACAGGGGGTCAATCAGCCCCAGCATTTT.

The rearrangement uses TRBV18 and TRBJ2-7, with TRBD1 matching over 8 bases. Germline CDR1 reads KGHSH; CDR2 reads LQKENI. V trimming: 3 bases; J trimming: 3 bases; junction bases outside the gene matches: 4. This CDR3 has 14 residues. The CDR3 region is CASSPGTGNYEQYF. In DNA, the CDR3 is TGTGCCAGCTCACCGGGGACAGGAAACTACGAGCAGTACTTC. Filled out from reference TRBV18 and TRBJ2-7, the complete variable domain reads NAGVMQNPRHLVRRRGQEARLRCSPMKGHSHVYWYRQLPEEGLKFMVYLQKENIIDESGMPKERFSAEFPKEGPSILRIQQVVRGDSAAYFCASSPGTGNYEQYFGPGTRLTVT.

The CDR3 nucleotides are TGTGCCAGCAGCGTAGCTCCAGGGCGAGTGAATGGCTACACCTTC. Amino acid sequence: CASSVAPGRVNGYTF. J is TRBJ1-2 and V is TRBV9; D is possibly TRBD1 (5 bases). Germline-derived CDR1 and CDR2 are SGDLS and YYNGEE. This CDR3 region has 15 residues. Trimming took off 0 bases at V and 6 bases at J, with 15 bases between the two ends.

The chain joins TRBV7-2 to TRBJ2-7, with 9 bases lining up with TRBD1. Germline V CDR1 and CDR2: SGHTA, FQGNSA. Trimming removed 4 bases from V and 5 bases from J; junction bases left unmatched: 9. The CDR3 has 15 residues. The CDR3 DNA sequence: TGTGCCAGCAGCTACTCCGGAGGGACAGGGAACGAGCAGTACTTC. This translates into CASSYSGGTGNEQYF.

The rearrangement joins TRBV6-1 to TRBJ2-7, with D maybe TRBD2 (7 bases). Trimming took 3 bases from V and 3 from J, leaving 12 bases between them. This CDR3 has 14 residues. The germline V gene encodes CDR1 MNHNS and CDR2 SASEGT. The CDR3 loop reads CASSEVGGLYEQYF. The DNA of the CDR3 is TGTGCCAGCAGTGAGGTGGGGGGGCTCTACGAGCAGTACTTC.

This rearrangement joins TRBV6-1 to TRBJ1-1; D gene unclear. The germline V and J ends were trimmed by 3 bases and 5 bases, with 13 bases remaining between them. The CDR3 length is 14 residues. CDR1 and CDR2 (germline): MNHNS, SASEGT. The CDR3 protein is CASSDSWGDTEAFF. CDR3 DNA sequence: TGTGCCAGCAGTGACTCGTGGGGAGATACTGAAGCTTTCTTT.

J is TRBJ1-1 and V is TRBV11-2; 11 nucleotides agree with TRBD1. J was trimmed by 4 bases and V by 3 bases; bases with no gene match: 13. The CDR3 has 18 amino acids. The germline V gene has CDR1 SGHAT and CDR2 FQNNGV. The CDR3 bases are TGTGCCAGCAGCTTCCCCACCCGGACAGGGGGCGTTGGCACTGAAGCTTTCTTT. Its translation is CASSFPTRTGGVGTEAFF.

This rearrangement joins TRBV5-1 to TRBJ1-1; D gene unclear. The CDR3 has 15 residues. The V gene lost 1 base and the J gene lost 8 bases, with 18 bases spanning the gap. CDR1 is SGHRS, CDR2 YFSETQ, per germline. The CDR3 DNA reads TGCGCCAGCAGCTTGATCGCGGGTAGTGGAGACGAAGCTTTCTTT. Translating it yields CASSLIAGSGDEAFF.

The gene calls are TRBV5-1 and TRBJ2-2, with D possibly matching TRBD1 (6 bases). V was trimmed by 4 bases and J by 4 bases, leaving 14 bases between them. CDR3 length: 15 amino acids. CDR1 SGHRS and CDR2 YFSETQ come from the germline V gene. The CDR3 sequence: CASSPLKGGTGELFF. The CDR3 DNA follows: TGCGCCAGCAGCCCCCTGAAAGGGGGCACCGGGGAGCTGTTTTTT. The complete variable domain, with remaining parts taken from reference TRBV5-1 and TRBJ2-2, reads KAGVTQTPRYLIKTRGQQVTLSCSPISGHRSVSWYQQTPGQGLQFLFEYFSETQRNKGNFPGRFSGRQFSNSRSEMNVSTLELGDSALYLCASSPLKGGTGELFFGEGSRLTVL.

The chain links TRBV30 to TRBJ1-5, with 7 bases fitting TRBD1. V lost 3 bases, J lost 1 base, and 3 bases stayed unmatched. CDR1 GTSNPN and CDR2 SVGIG come from the germline V gene (reference sequence). This CDR3 comprises 14 residues. CDR3 nucleotide sequence: TGTGCCTGGAGGAGCAGGGGGAGCAATCAGCCCCAGCATTTT. Translated: CAWRSRGSNQPQHF.

This rearrangement joins TRBV5-1 to TRBJ2-5, with 8 bases aligning to TRBD2. The CDR3 totals 16 residues. CDR1 and CDR2 (germline): SGHRS, YFSETQ. V was pared by 0 bases and J by 7 bases, with 11 bases of the junction left unmatched. The CDR3 sequence is CASSLASSGPSGTQYF. CDR3 nucleotide sequence: TGCGCCAGCAGCTTGGCCTCTAGCGGGCCCTCCGGGACCCAGTACTTC.

This clone has more than one count but fewer than ten. The gene calls are TRBV7-9 and TRBJ1-1; D is uncertain. This CDR3 is built from 13 residues. Germline assignment: CDR1 SEHNR and CDR2 FQNEAQ (reference sequence). The V gene lost 2 bases and the J gene lost 1 base, with 5 bases spanning the gap. CDR3 DNA sequence: TGTGCCAGCAGCTTACCGGGGAACACTGAAGCTTTCTTT. Translated, it gives CASSLPGNTEAFF.

The chain is built from TRBV6-5 and TRBJ1-1; D gene uncertain. The CDR3 is 12 amino acids. V was pared by 5 bases and J by 5 bases, with 9 bases between. CDR1 is MNHEY, CDR2 SVGAGI, per germline. CDR3 residues: CASSSPRTEAFF. The CDR3 nucleotides read TGTGCCAGCAGTAGCCCACGAACTGAAGCTTTCTTT.

The rearrangement joins TRBV27 to TRBJ2-7, with a possible D match to TRBD1 (5 bases). Per germline, CDR1 MNHEY and CDR2 SMNVEV (reference sequence). The CDR3 has 13 amino acids. V shed 4 bases and J shed 3 bases, with 10 bases lying between them. CDR3 loop: CASSSGRDYEQYF. CDR3 DNA sequence: TGTGCCAGCAGTTCAGGGCGAGACTACGAGCAGTACTTC.

This clone was seen more than once but under ten times. The V gene is TRBV5-6, the J gene TRBJ1-6, with no clear D. The CDR3 totals 14 residues. The germline V gene encodes CDR1 SGHDT and CDR2 YYEEEE. V dropped 3 bases and J dropped 7 bases, with 11 bases sitting between them. This chain's CDR3 is CASSWREKNSPLHF. The CDR3 region has the DNA TGTGCCAGCAGCTGGCGGGAGAAAAATTCACCCCTCCACTTT.

The chain links TRBV19 to TRBJ2-1; no clear D gene. V shed 0 bases and J shed 4 bases, with 7 bases lying between them. The CDR3 runs 14 residues. Germline values: CDR1 LNHDA, CDR2 SQIVND (reference sequence). CDR3 sequence (DNA): TGTGCCAGTAGTATAGATTTCGTATACAATGAGCAGTTCTTC. Translating gives CASSIDFVYNEQFF.

The gene calls are TRBV7-8 and TRBJ2-3, with 8 positions matching TRBD1. The CDR3 length is 16 residues. In germline, CDR1 is SGHVS, CDR2 FQNEAQ. V lost 5 bases, J lost 2 bases, and 9 bases stayed unmatched. The CDR3 region has the DNA TGTGCCAGCAGCCCGGGGACAGGTCCACTCACAGATACGCAGTATTTT. It is translated as CASSPGTGPLTDTQYF.

This clone was seen only once. The gene calls are TRBV7-9 and TRBJ2-7, with D possibly being TRBD1 (6 bases). The CDR3 spans 14 residues. Trimming removed 4 bases at V and 1 base at J, with 11 bases between. Germline CDR1 is SEHNR and CDR2 is FQNEAQ (reference sequence). In DNA, the CDR3 is TGTGCCAGCAGCTCACAGGGATTGTCCTACGAGCAGTACTTC. This sequence encodes CASSSQGLSYEQYF.

About this clone: The junction departs from germline at one end; a sequencing error may be responsible. J is TRBJ2-7 and V is TRBV7-9; D possibly corresponds to TRBD1 (6 bases). This CDR3 spans 18 amino acids. Per germline, CDR1 SEHNR and CDR2 FQNEAQ (reference sequence). CDR3 amino acids: CSSSLALLRDTKPYEQYF. In nucleotides, the CDR3 is TGTTCCAGCAGCTTGGCCCTCCTCCGGGACACCAAACCCTACGAGCAGTACTTC.

This clone was recorded a few times. Compared with germline, one end of the junction differs, possibly owing to a read error. This chain uses TRBV9 with TRBJ2-6; TRBD1 is a possible D gene (5 bases). This CDR3 region has 18 residues. Germline CDR1 reads SGDLS; CDR2 reads YYNGEE. CDR3 nucleotide sequence: TGTGCCAGCAGCGTATCCCTTGATGGCAGTTCTGGGGCCAACGGCCTGACTTTC. As protein: CASSVSLDGSSGANGLTF.

The chain recombines TRBV6-1 with TRBJ2-7; no reliable D call. Germline CDR1 MNHNS, CDR2 SASEGT. This CDR3 comprises 13 residues. The V end lost 5 bases, the J end lost 3 bases, and 11 bases lay between the germline ends. The CDR3 DNA sequence: TGTGCCAGCAGTCTGGGCCAACGCTACGAGCAGTACTTC. As protein: CASSLGQRYEQYF.

Regarding this clone: The junction departs from the called germline gene at one end, perhaps through a read error. The chain has TRBV11-2 and TRBJ2-7, with D tentatively TRBD2 (5 bases). The CDR3 sequence is 11 residues long. The V gene's germline CDR1 is SGHAT and CDR2 FQNNGV. The CDR3: CASSLERAIRF. The CDR3 bases are TGTGCCAGCAGCTTAGAGAGGGCGATCCGATTC. The full variable domain, rest sourced from reference TRBV11-2 and TRBJ2-7, is EAGVAQSPRYKIIEKRQSVAFWCNPISGHATLYWYQQILGQGPKLLIQFQNNGVVDDSQLPKDRFSAERLKGVDSTLKIQPAKLEDSAVYLCASSLERAIRFGPGTRLTVT.

Regarding this clone: Mismatch with germline at one junction end may stem from a read error. V gene TRBV27 combines with J gene TRBJ2-1, with 10 bases that match TRBD2. CDR3 length: 18 amino acids. The germline V gene has CDR1 MNHEY and CDR2 SMNVEV (reference sequence). The CDR3 DNA is TGTGCCAGCAGTCTATCCACCCTCAAAGGAGCGGGAGGGAATGAGCAGTTCTTC. Amino acid sequence: CASSLSTLKGAGGNEQFF.

The V and J genes are TRBV6-5 and TRBJ1-4, with D unresolved. V was clipped by 0 bases and J by 10 bases, with 9 bases between them. The CDR3 has 13 residues. The germline gives CDR1 MNHEY, CDR2 SVGAGI. CDR3: CASSYSKGGKLFF. CDR3 DNA: TGTGCCAGCAGTTACTCGAAAGGAGGAAAACTGTTTTTT.

The genes are TRBV6-6 and TRBJ2-3, with D perhaps matching TRBD1 (6 bases). Germline V gene sequence: CDR1 MNHNY, CDR2 SVGAGI (reference sequence). This CDR3 has 16 residues. Between the trimmed V and J ends, which lost 4 bases and 2 bases, there was a span of 16 bases. The CDR3 loop is CASSFITGSFTDTQYF. Here the CDR3 DNA reads TGTGCCAGCAGTTTTATTACAGGGTCCTTCACAGATACGCAGTATTTT.